Following are 28 T cell receptor beta chains from one sample sequenced in a study of shared T cell receptors in the human thymus. This table comes from immunoSEQ multiplex PCR, and its TCRdb copy is limited to in-frame clones, with some not included. The table lists about 660,000 clones, around 87% of them singletons. These data also featured in a second study, about human thymus T cells.

The specimen sequenced was thymocytes. Receptors were obtained from a boy under three years old with a congenital heart defect.

The CDR3 nucleotides are TGTGCCAGCAGCTTGGAGGTAGCATTTAGCCACGAGCAGTACTTC. Translation gives CASSLEVAFSHEQYF. The genes are TRBV5-6 and TRBJ2-7; the D is unclear. Trimming removed 0 bases at V and 5 bases at J, with 15 bases between. The CDR3 extends over 15 amino acids. Germline V lookup: CDR1 SGHDT, CDR2 YYEEEE.

The chain employs TRBV2 and TRBJ2-2; D ambiguous. The CDR3 contains 14 residues. CDR1 SNHLY and CDR2 FYNNEI come from the germline V gene. V lost 2 bases and J 4 bases, leaving 8 bases between the germline ends. CDR3 sequence reads: CASSELHSTGELFF. The CDR3 DNA is TGTGCCAGCAGTGAATTACACAGCACCGGGGAGCTGTTTTTT.

V and J are TRBV14 and TRBJ2-7; D is uncertain. V lost 1 base and J lost 0, with 19 bases in between. There are 18 residues in the CDR3. Germline-derived CDR1 and CDR2 are SGHDN and FVKESK. The CDR3 sequence is CASSQGSGWVTGSYEQYF. Written as DNA, the CDR3 is TGTGCCAGCAGCCAAGGGAGTGGTTGGGTGACGGGCTCCTACGAGCAGTACTTC.

This rearrangement joins TRBV4-1 to TRBJ1-1; no reliable D call. V shed 0 bases and J shed 1 base, with 6 bases lying between them. Germline assignment: CDR1 MGHRA and CDR2 YSYEKL. This CDR3 spans 14 amino acids. In DNA, the CDR3 is TGCGCCAGCAGCCAAGATCTGGCGAACACTGAAGCTTTCTTT. The encoded protein is CASSQDLANTEAFF.

The J gene is TRBJ2-2, the V gene TRBV7-9, with 8 nucleotides matching TRBD1. Trimming cost V 5 bases and J 1 base; bases outside gene matches: 6. Germline V lookup: CDR1 SEHNR, CDR2 FQNEAQ (reference sequence). The CDR3 is 16 amino acids. The CDR3, as DNA: TGTGCCAGCAGCCAAGGGACAGGCGGGAACACCGGGGAGCTGTTTTTT. Encoded protein: CASSQGTGGNTGELFF.

The chain uses TRBV6-5 and TRBJ1-5, with TRBD1 as a possible D gene (5 bases). The germline V gene encodes CDR1 MNHEY and CDR2 SVGAGI. Trimming took off 8 bases at V and 4 bases at J, with 9 bases between the two ends. There are 12 residues in the CDR3. DNA of the CDR3: TGTGCCAGCGGGGCGGCGAATCAGCCCCAGCATTTT. Amino acids: CASGAANQPQHF.

The chain uses TRBV19 and TRBJ1-2; 10 nucleotides agree with TRBD1. Trimming took 4 bases from V and 6 from J; bases not matched to a gene: 14. The CDR3 runs 17 residues. The V gene's germline CDR1 is LNHDA and CDR2 SQIVND (reference sequence). The CDR3 sequence is CASSSDRGRNLGDGYTF. CDR3 DNA: TGTGCCAGTAGTAGCGACAGGGGGCGAAACCTGGGGGATGGCTACACCTTC.

V gene TRBV2 combines with J gene TRBJ2-2, with D uncertain. The CDR3 loop spans 14 amino acids. In germline, CDR1 is SNHLY, CDR2 FYNNEI. Trimming removed 5 bases at V and 1 base at J, with 8 bases between. The CDR3 reads CASSRNRNTGELFF. The CDR3 coding sequence is TGTGCCAGCAGTCGTAACAGGAACACCGGGGAGCTGTTTTTT. The whole variable domain, remainder taken from reference TRBV2 and TRBJ2-2, is EPEVTQTPSHQVTQMGQEVILRCVPISNHLYFYWYRQILGQKVEFLVSFYNNEISEKSEIFDDQFSVERPDGSNFTLKIRSTKLEDSAMYFCASSRNRNTGELFFGEGSRLTVL.

The chain has TRBV19 and TRBJ1-5, with a possible D match to TRBD1 (6 bases). The ends were cut back, 5 bases at V and 6 bases at J, with 14 bases in the middle. This CDR3 is built from 14 residues. The V gene's germline CDR1 is LNHDA and CDR2 SQIVND (reference sequence). The CDR3 here is CASSPTGQGQPQHF. Here the CDR3 DNA reads TGTGCCAGTAGTCCAACAGGGCAGGGTCAGCCCCAGCATTTT.

The V gene is TRBV4-1, the J gene TRBJ1-2, with unresolved D. The V gene lost 0 bases and the J gene lost 4 bases, with 21 bases spanning the gap. The germline gives CDR1 MGHRA, CDR2 YSYEKL. The CDR3 length is 18 residues. CDR3 loop: CASSQDWGGDGVGYGYTF. The CDR3 nucleotides are TGCGCCAGCAGCCAAGATTGGGGAGGTGACGGGGTGGGCTATGGCTACACCTTC.

The chain carries TRBV15 and TRBJ2-7, with D maybe TRBD2 (6 bases). The germline V gene has CDR1 LNHNV and CDR2 YYDKDF (reference sequence). This CDR3 has 14 residues. Between the trimmed V and J ends, which lost 1 base and 2 bases, there was a span of 9 bases. CDR3 bases: TGTGCCACCAGCAGAGTGGGGGGAGCCTACGAGCAGTACTTC. This encodes CATSRVGGAYEQYF.

This sequence joins TRBV6-1 and TRBJ1-4; 9 bases line up with TRBD1. Per the germline V gene, CDR1 is MNHNS and CDR2 is SASEGT. The CDR3 runs 12 residues. After removal of 9 bases from V and 14 bases from J, the junction contained 10 bases not matched to a gene. Written as DNA, the CDR3 is TGTGCCAGTCAGAAGACAGGGGGTACTCTGTTTTTT. It specifies CASQKTGGTLFF.

This clone was found a few times. The chain joins TRBV10-1 to TRBJ2-7; TRBD1 agrees at 7 bases. The CDR3 totals 13 residues. The germline V gene encodes CDR1 WNHNN and CDR2 SYGVQD (reference sequence). V gave up 8 bases and J gave up 2 bases; unmatched junction bases: 6. The CDR3 DNA sequence: TGCGCCAGCCGTCGGGACAGAACCTACGAGCAGTACTTC. It encodes CASRRDRTYEQYF.

The chain uses TRBV9 and TRBJ1-1; a possible D gene is TRBD1 (5 bases). The V gene lost 4 bases and the J gene lost 6 bases, with 19 bases spanning the gap. The CDR3 is made up of 15 amino acids. The germline gives CDR1 SGDLS, CDR2 YYNGEE. DNA for the CDR3: TGTGCCAGCAGCTCAGGGCGGGAGGAGGACCCTGAAGCTTTCTTT. It specifies CASSSGREEDPEAFF.

The V and J genes are TRBV30 and TRBJ1-1, with D possibly being TRBD1 (6 bases). V lost 0 bases and J 6 bases, leaving 14 bases between the germline ends. This CDR3 is built from 14 residues. Germline V gives CDR1 GTSNPN, CDR2 SVGIG (reference sequence). This chain's CDR3 is CAWSVRAGGPEAFF. In DNA form, the CDR3 reads TGTGCCTGGAGTGTACGCGCGGGGGGGCCTGAAGCTTTCTTT.

This clone was seen only a few times. The V gene is TRBV19, the J gene TRBJ1-5, with D possibly matching TRBD1 (6 bases). Trimming took off 7 bases at V and 3 bases at J, with 13 bases between the two ends. Germline CDR1 LNHDA, CDR2 SQIVND (reference sequence). The CDR3 has 14 amino acids. CDR3 in amino acids: CASTGGAPNQPQHF. The CDR3 DNA reads as TGTGCCAGTACCGGGGGGGCACCCAATCAGCCCCAGCATTTT.

The V gene is TRBV7-2, the J gene TRBJ1-1; the D gene is possibly TRBD1 (5 bases). Germline V gene lookup returns CDR1 SGHTA and CDR2 FQGNSA. V lost 3 bases and J 2 bases, leaving 16 bases between the germline ends. The CDR3 runs to 16 residues. CDR3 in DNA: TGTGCCAGCAGCTTGCGGGGCCATAACCTAAACACTGAAGCTTTCTTT. This sequence encodes CASSLRGHNLNTEAFF.

The rearrangement uses TRBV5-8 and TRBJ1-5; perhaps TRBD1 as D (6 bases). The CDR3 is 18 residues long. V was pared by 1 base and J by 2 bases, with 19 bases between. Germline V gene sequence: CDR1 SGHTS, CDR2 YDEGEE. CDR3 loop: CASSLTSHGSGGNQPQHF. In nucleotides, the CDR3 is TGTGCCAGCAGCTTGACCTCGCATGGGTCAGGGGGCAATCAGCCCCAGCATTTT.

This clone appeared a few times. The CDR3 DNA is TGCGCCAGCAGCCGCTCATCGTGGCAGTCCTCCTACGAGCAGTACTTC. The encoded protein is CASSRSSWQSSYEQYF. V and J are TRBV4-3 and TRBJ2-7; no definite D call. CDR1 is LGHNA, CDR2 YSLEER, per germline. The CDR3 is 16 amino acids. The V end was cut by 4 bases, the J end by 0 bases, with 16 bases between.

The chain joins TRBV12-5 to TRBJ1-2, with 8 bases identical to TRBD1. The CDR3 contains 17 residues. With 1 base clipped from V and 5 bases from J, the junction kept 12 bases outside the gene matches. Germline lookup yields CDR1 LGHNT and CDR2 FRNRAP. The CDR3, as DNA: TGTGCTAGTGGTTTGGACCCGACAGGGGTTCATAATTATGGCTACACCTTC. It yields the protein CASGLDPTGVHNYGYTF. Looking up the rest from reference TRBV12-5 and TRBJ1-2 gives the full variable domain: DARVTQTPRHKVTEMGQEVTMRCQPILGHNTVFWYRQTMMQGLELLAYFRNRAPLDDSGMPKDRFSAEMPDATLATLKIQPSEPRDSAVYFCASGLDPTGVHNYGYTFGSGTRLTVV.

This clone showed up just once. The chain has TRBV6-1 and TRBJ2-1; 15 bases are shared with TRBD2. CDR1 MNHNS and CDR2 SASEGT come from the germline V gene. This CDR3 spans 15 amino acids. V shed 4 bases and J 8 bases; nucleotides not matched to a gene: 3. CDR3 residues: CASSGGLAGGHEQFF. The CDR3 region has the DNA TGTGCCAGCAGTGGGGGACTAGCGGGAGGTCATGAGCAGTTCTTC.

This chain joins TRBV28 and TRBJ1-1, with a weak D call TRBD1 (5 bases). The V end lost 3 bases, the J end lost 1 base, and 15 bases lay between the germline ends. Germline loops: CDR1 MDHEN, CDR2 SYDVKM. The CDR3 has 16 amino acids. As DNA, the CDR3 is TGTGCCAGCAGTTTCCTCACGGGAGGGGAGAACACTGAAGCTTTCTTT. Translation: CASSFLTGGENTEAFF.

This sequence joins TRBV7-9 and TRBJ2-2; tentative D call: TRBD1 (5 bases). Trimming pared 3 bases from V and 6 bases from J, leaving 11 bases between. This CDR3 is 14 amino acids long. Germline V CDR1 and CDR2: SEHNR, FQNEAQ (reference sequence). DNA of the CDR3: TGTGCCAGCAGCTTCGGGCAGGGTCCCGGGGAGCTGTTTTTT. Protein sequence: CASSFGQGPGELFF. Based on the CDR3 plus reference TRBV7-9 and TRBJ2-2, the full variable domain is DTGVSQNPRHKITKRGQNVTFRCDPISEHNRLYWYRQTLGQGPEFLTYFQNEAQLEKSRLLSDRFSAERPKGSFSTLEIQRTEQGDSAMYLCASSFGQGPGELFFGEGSRLTVL.

This chain uses TRBV19 with TRBJ1-4, with a tentative D call TRBD1 (5 bases). Germline loops: CDR1 LNHDA, CDR2 SQIVND (reference sequence). The V and J ends lost 3 bases and 4 bases respectively, with 12 bases between them. The CDR3 consists of 15 residues. The DNA for the CDR3 is TGTGCCAGTAGTATGAACAGGTCGTTTAATGAAAAACTGTTTTTT. It translates to CASSMNRSFNEKLFF.

In this sample, this clone turned up once. This chain joins TRBV10-2 and TRBJ2-2, with 10 bases matching TRBD2. Germline CDR1 WSHSY, CDR2 SAAADI. CDR3 length equals 14 residues. Trimming took 7 bases from V and 7 from J; bases not matched to a gene: 6. CDR3 in amino acids: CASIKREGHGELFF. In nucleotides, the CDR3 is TGCGCCAGCATTAAGCGGGAGGGTCACGGGGAGCTGTTTTTT.

The V call is TRBV5-4, the J call TRBJ1-1; D is possibly TRBD1 (5 bases). The CDR3 is made up of 16 amino acids. Trimming shortened V by 0 bases and J by 5 bases, and 17 bases separated the two germline ends. CDR1 and CDR2 from the germline V gene are SGHNT and YYREEE (reference sequence). The CDR3 loop reads CASSLEQTGVGTEAFF. CDR3 sequence (DNA): TGTGCCAGCAGCTTGGAACAGACGGGGGTAGGTACTGAAGCTTTCTTT. The full variable domain, in which reference TRBV5-4 and TRBJ1-1 provide the parts outside the CDR3, is ETGVTQSPTHLIKTRGQQVTLRCSSQSGHNTVSWYQQALGQGPQFIFQYYREEENGRGNFPPRFSGLQFPNYSSELNVNALELDDSALYLCASSLEQTGVGTEAFFGQGTRLTVV.

This clone was found once. This chain uses TRBV19 with TRBJ1-6; 9 bases agree with TRBD1. V lost 6 bases to trimming and J lost 8 bases; unmatched junction nucleotides: 5. Per germline, CDR1 LNHDA and CDR2 SQIVND (reference sequence). The CDR3 contains 14 residues. Here the CDR3 reads CASRKWTGDSPLHF. The CDR3 coding sequence is TGTGCCAGTAGGAAGTGGACAGGGGATTCACCCCTCCACTTT.

The J gene is TRBJ2-1, the V gene TRBV5-1; 9 bases are a match to TRBD1. In germline, CDR1 is SGHRS, CDR2 YFSETQ. Losses at the gene ends were 3 bases for V and 0 bases for J; bases not matched to a gene: 28. The length of the CDR3 is 24 residues. For the CDR3, the DNA is TGCGCCAGCAGCTCGTTGGCCCCCATAGGATGGGGACAGGGATTGTGGAGCTCCTACAATGAGCAGTTCTTC. Translation gives CASSSLAPIGWGQGLWSSYNEQFF.